This TCR beta chain was profiled in a study of blood T cells in healthy people across ages. Study-wide context: Template switching caught about one barcoded beta molecule for each two T cells.

Findings of the study overall: Across the age range, TCR beta diversity per million T cells fell in a roughly linear way.

The germline V and J ends were trimmed by 5 bases and 3 bases, with 13 bases remaining between them. Germline V gene data show CDR1 as WSHSY and CDR2 as SAAADI. This CDR3 region has 15 residues. Note on this clonotype: Its antigen is still unknown.

Then a second PCR, running roughly 6 to 12 cycles, was carried out with a sample-barcoded 5' primer and a J-beta primer mix. The authors tagged each cDNA molecule using a template-switch adaptor with 12 random nucleotides. MiXCR was run by TCRdb on the 5' RACE reads, yielding one entry per CDR3 protein. The table lists 730,000 or so distinct CDR3 sequences, 40% to 45% of them singletons, with 30% in the top ten. No fewer than 5.5 micrograms of total RNA were isolated from every sample. This receptor was obtained from a man at least 80 years old in good health. This rearrangement joins TRBV10-2 to TRBJ1-4; D possibly corresponds to TRBD1 (6 bases). Input material: blood. CDR3 DNA sequence: TGCGCCAGCAGTACTACAGGGACCGCTAATGAAAAACTGTTTTTT. This gives the protein CASSTTGTANEKLFF.